Below are 22 T cell receptor beta chains sequenced from a single sample in a study of CD8 T cells in ankylosing spondylitis. TCRdb re-analysed the 5' RACE reads in MiXCR, keeping a single row per CDR3 protein. This table has about 360,000 distinct CDR3 sequences, roughly 20% appearing once. The sample taken for sequencing was blood, either unsorted or a sorted T cell fraction (not recorded which). These receptors came from a male donor with ankylosing spondylitis or in good health (not recorded which).

The J gene is TRBJ1-2, the V gene TRBV4-2; 8 bases are shared with TRBD1. V lost 0 bases to trimming and J lost 4 bases; unmatched junction nucleotides: 10. The germline gives CDR1 LGHNA, CDR2 YNFKEQ. The CDR3 is 17 amino acids. CDR3 in amino acids: CASSQDQSQGAVYGYTF. In DNA form, the CDR3 reads TGTGCCAGCAGCCAAGATCAGTCCCAGGGGGCGGTCTATGGCTACACCTTC.

The CDR3 coding sequence is TGCGCCAGCAGCCTTCAGGGGCCGTGGACCGGGGAGCTGTTTTTT. The encoded protein is CASSLQGPWTGELFF. The chain links TRBV4-1 to TRBJ2-2; perhaps TRBD1 as D (6 bases). The germline V gene encodes CDR1 MGHRA and CDR2 YSYEKL. The CDR3 totals 15 residues. V lost 4 bases to trimming and J lost 5 bases, with 14 bases between them.

V gene TRBV27 combines with J gene TRBJ2-2, with TRBD1 matching over 8 bases. The CDR3 sequence is 17 residues long. Looked up from germline, CDR1 is MNHEY and CDR2 is SMNVEV (reference sequence). V gave up 2 bases and J gave up 5 bases; unmatched junction bases: 10. The CDR3 loop reads CASSLVGRGLYTGELFF. In DNA form, the CDR3 reads TGTGCCAGCAGTTTAGTGGGCAGGGGGCTGTATACCGGGGAGCTGTTTTTT.

This clonotype was found a few times. V is TRBV12-3 or TRBV12-4 and J is TRBJ2-7; D is tentatively TRBD1 or TRBD2 (5 bases each). The CDR3 sequence is 13 residues long. Trimming took 10 bases from V and 2 from J, leaving 15 bases between them. The CDR3 sequence is CATAIGAAYEQYF. CDR3 sequence (DNA): TGTGCCACCGCTATCGGGGCAGCCTACGAGCAGTACTTC.

The chain recombines TRBV20-1 with TRBJ2-4; tentatively, D is TRBD1 (5 bases). With 0 bases removed from V and 0 bases from J, the gap between germline ends came to 9 bases. The CDR3 sequence is 15 residues long. CDR1 and CDR2 (germline): DFQATT, SNEGSKA (reference sequence). The CDR3 loop is CSARDGAIAKNIQYF. DNA of the CDR3: TGCAGTGCTAGAGATGGGGCGATAGCCAAAAACATTCAGTACTTC.

The J gene is TRBJ2-1, the V gene TRBV12-3 or TRBV12-4; TRBD1 or TRBD2 may be the D gene (5 bases each). Trimming removed 5 bases at V and 9 bases at J, with 17 bases between. The length of the CDR3 is 14 residues. The CDR3 DNA reads as TGTGCCAGCAGTCCCGGGGCCACGGGTGGTGAGCAGTTCTTC. It specifies CASSPGATGGEQFF.

The chain is built from TRBV28 and TRBJ2-7; D not certain. The germline V gene has CDR1 MDHEN and CDR2 SYDVKM. There are 13 residues in the CDR3. V was shortened by 3 bases and J by 5 bases, with 11 bases between the two germline ends. The CDR3 DNA is TGTGCCAGCAGTTTTCCAGGCGCCCACGAGCAGTACTTC. Its translation is CASSFPGAHEQYF.

This clonotype was seen more than once but under ten times. The chain links TRBV27 to TRBJ2-1, with 12 positions matching TRBD2. The V gene's germline CDR1 is MNHEY and CDR2 SMNVEV (reference sequence). V lost 5 bases, J lost 0 bases, and 11 bases stayed unmatched. The length of the CDR3 is 19 residues. The chain's CDR3 is CASSTRLAGAEFSYNEQFF. CDR3 bases: TGTGCCAGCAGTACCCGACTAGCGGGGGCCGAATTCTCCTACAATGAGCAGTTCTTC.

This clonotype was found a few times. The rearrangement links TRBV7-8 to TRBJ2-3; 10 bases map to TRBD2. V lost 5 bases and J lost 1; bases outside the gene matches: 9. This CDR3 spans 17 amino acids. In germline, CDR1 is SGHVS, CDR2 FQNEAQ. The CDR3 DNA follows: TGTGCCAGCAGCCAAACCCGAGCGGGGGGGGGCACAGATACGCAGTATTTT. Its protein is CASSQTRAGGGTDTQYF.

The chain has TRBV12-5 and TRBJ2-4; 11 nucleotides align to TRBD1. CDR1 and CDR2 from the germline V gene are LGHNT and FRNRAP. The CDR3 runs to 15 residues. V shed 4 bases and J 15 bases; nucleotides not matched to a gene: 14. The CDR3 here is CASGSLRTGGLGRYF. CDR3 DNA: TGTGCTAGTGGTTCCCTCAGGACAGGGGGCTTAGGACGGTACTTC.

This clonotype was detected only a few times. The chain is built from TRBV9 and TRBJ2-7; D is perhaps TRBD2 (7 bases). This CDR3 has 16 residues. V lost 4 bases, J lost 2 bases, and 19 bases lay in between. CDR1 SGDLS and CDR2 YYNGEE come from the germline V gene. The CDR3 coding sequence is TGTGCCAGCAGCCGTATCGAGGGGGGGACCACCTACGAGCAGTACTTC. This sequence encodes CASSRIEGGTTYEQYF. Combining the CDR3 with reference TRBV9 and TRBJ2-7 gives the whole variable domain DSGVTQTPKHLITATGQRVTLRCSPRSGDLSVYWYQQSLDQGLQFLIQYYNGEERAKGNILERFSAQQFPDLHSELNLSSLELGDSALYFCASSRIEGGTTYEQYFGPGTRLTVT.

This clonotype has a handful of counts. The V and J genes are TRBV24-1 and TRBJ2-1, with 8 bases identical to TRBD2. The CDR3 has 18 amino acids. Germline CDR1 reads KGHDR; CDR2 reads SFDVKD. The ends lost 7 bases at V and 8 bases at J; junction bases unmatched: 21. CDR3 amino acids: CATSALGPSGTRLDEQFF. In DNA form, the CDR3 reads TGTGCCACCAGCGCTCTCGGCCCGTCGGGGACTAGGCTCGATGAGCAGTTCTTC.

This clonotype was counted between two and nine times. The rearrangement links TRBV27 to TRBJ2-3, with D perhaps TRBD2 (6 bases). V was cut by 3 bases and J by 9 bases, with 10 bases left in between. Germline V gene lookup returns CDR1 MNHEY and CDR2 SMNVEV (reference sequence). CDR3 length equals 12 residues. The CDR3: CASSFIGGTQYF. The CDR3 nucleotides are TGTGCCAGCAGTTTTATCGGGGGAACGCAGTATTTT.

This clonotype came up many times. This chain links TRBV6-5 with TRBJ2-7; D assignment may be TRBD1 or TRBD2 (6 bases each). CDR1 is MNHEY, CDR2 SVGAGI, per germline. CDR3 length equals 13 residues. Trimming cost V 0 bases and J 6 bases, with 9 bases left between them. CDR3 sequence (DNA): TGTGCCAGCAGTTACTCAGGGGGAGGCGAGCAGTACTTC. Its translation is CASSYSGGGEQYF.

Many counts were recorded for this clonotype. The chain combines TRBV12-3 or TRBV12-4 with TRBJ1-1; maybe TRBD1 (6 bases). CDR3 length equals 14 residues. Trimming pared 5 bases from V and 6 bases from J, leaving 16 bases between. CDR3 DNA sequence: TGTGCCAGCAGTGGAGACAGGTCGGAACCTGAAGCTTTCTTT. It yields the protein CASSGDRSEPEAFF.

The rearrangement uses TRBV20-1 and TRBJ2-1; 8 bases align to TRBD2. Germline V gene lookup returns CDR1 DFQATT and CDR2 SNEGSKA (reference sequence). Trimming cost V 2 bases and J 10 bases; bases outside gene matches: 4. The CDR3 loop spans 12 amino acids. The chain's CDR3 is CSARYTGGEQFF. The CDR3 region has the DNA TGCAGTGCTAGATACACGGGAGGGGAGCAGTTCTTC.

The sample holds a few counts of this clonotype. The chain employs TRBV4-1 and TRBJ2-7; TRBD1 matches at 8 bases. The CDR3 runs 15 residues. The trim removed 1 base at V and 0 bases at J, leaving 2 bases unmatched. The germline CDR1 and CDR2 sequences are MGHRA and YSYEKL. The CDR3 region is CASSQGQGISYEQYF. The CDR3, as DNA: TGCGCCAGCAGCCAAGGACAGGGGATCTCCTACGAGCAGTACTTC.

This clonotype was found a few times. This chain uses TRBV6-5 with TRBJ2-2, with unresolved D. Germline lookup yields CDR1 MNHEY and CDR2 SVGAGI. The CDR3 covers 15 residues. Trimming removed 0 bases from V and 5 bases from J, with 10 bases in between. CDR3 in DNA: TGTGCCAGCAGTTACTCCCTCCTTGATACCGGGGAGCTGTTTTTT. Residues: CASSYSLLDTGELFF.

The sample holds a few counts of this clonotype. J is TRBJ2-1 and V is TRBV20-1, with 9 bases lining up with TRBD2. CDR3 length equals 16 residues. The V and J ends lost 5 bases and 0 bases, in that order; junction bases with no gene match: 8. CDR1 and CDR2 from the germline V gene are DFQATT and SNEGSKA (reference sequence). CDR3 loop: CSARIISGGSYNEQFF. The CDR3 DNA reads as TGCAGTGCTCGAATCATTAGCGGGGGCTCCTACAATGAGCAGTTCTTC.

Only a few counts were recorded for this clonotype. The V call is TRBV9, the J call TRBJ2-7, with 10 bases lining up with TRBD2. J was trimmed by 2 bases and V by 0 bases; bases with no gene match: 2. Germline values: CDR1 SGDLS, CDR2 YYNGEE. The CDR3 covers 15 residues. The CDR3 DNA is TGTGCCAGCAGCGTAGGGGGACTAGCGCCCTACGAGCAGTACTTC. Its translation: CASSVGGLAPYEQYF. The full variable domain, completed using reference TRBV9 and TRBJ2-7, is DSGVTQTPKHLITATGQRVTLRCSPRSGDLSVYWYQQSLDQGLQFLIQYYNGEERAKGNILERFSAQQFPDLHSELNLSSLELGDSALYFCASSVGGLAPYEQYFGPGTRLTVT.

The chain is built from TRBV7-9 and TRBJ2-2; the match to TRBD1 covers 7 bases. V gave up 1 base and J gave up 3 bases; unmatched junction bases: 2. Germline V CDR1 and CDR2: SEHNR, FQNEAQ (reference sequence). The CDR3 has 15 amino acids. This CDR3 reads CASSLEGADTGELFF. The CDR3 DNA is TGTGCCAGCAGCTTAGAGGGGGCAGACACCGGGGAGCTGTTTTTT.

The V call is TRBV7-9, the J call TRBJ2-1, with 9 bases that match TRBD2. Germline CDR1 and CDR2: SEHNR and FQNEAQ (reference sequence). The CDR3 is 15 residues long. Trimming cost V 2 bases and J 3 bases; bases outside gene matches: 2. The CDR3 DNA follows: TGTGCCAGCAGCTTAAGCGGGGGGAACTACAATGAGCAGTTCTTC. It encodes CASSLSGGNYNEQFF. Based on the CDR3 plus reference TRBV7-9 and TRBJ2-1, the full variable domain is DTGVSQNPRHKITKRGQNVTFRCDPISEHNRLYWYRQTLGQGPEFLTYFQNEAQLEKSRLLSDRFSAERPKGSFSTLEIQRTEQGDSAMYLCASSLSGGNYNEQFFGPGTRLTVL.